A selection of T cell receptor beta chains follows, all from one sample in a study of CD8 T cells in Susac syndrome. TCRdb called the immunoSEQ multiplex PCR reads again in MiXCR, with one record for every CDR3 protein. The repertoire holds some 110,000 distinct CDR3 sequences, with approximately 93% as singletons. The material sequenced was CD4+ T cells from PBMCs. These receptors were collected from a human donor with multiple sclerosis. The CDR3 runs from the conserved cysteine through the conserved F or W. Each record gives: CDR3 length, D gene, J gene, clone size, V gene, CDR3 DNA, CDR3 protein. A D gene is named only where the DNA matches it firmly. Some rows mark clone size as missing; the rest say once, few, many or name a class of expanded clone.

13	TRBD1	TRBJ1-2	once	TRBV5-1	TGCGCCAGCAGCGCGGGGACAGGGGAGTCCTACACCTTC	CASSAGTGESYTF
12	.	TRBJ2-5	.	TRBV18	TGTGCCAGCTCGACAGGGGAGGGGACCCAGTACTTC	CASSTGEGTQYF
16	.	TRBJ2-1	.	TRBV7-6	TGTGCCAGCAGCCCACTTTGGGCAGGGGTGGGCAATGAGCAGTTCTTC	CASSPLWAGVGNEQFF
14	.	TRBJ2-7	.	TRBV20-1	TGCAGTGCTAGCCCCCGGGACGTCTCCTACGAGCAGTACTTC	CSASPRDVSYEQYF
15	.	TRBJ1-6	.	TRBV2	TGTGCCAGCAGTGGTGACAGACCGTATAATTCACCCCTCCACTTT	CASSGDRPYNSPLHF
15	TRBD1	TRBJ1-2	.	TRBV6-1	TGTGCCAGCAGTGATCCGGGACAGGGGCACTATGGCTACACCTTC	CASSDPGQGHYGYTF
15	TRBD1	TRBJ1-2	.	TRBV9	TGTGCCAGCAGCGATAGGGACAGCAGCAACTATGGCTACACCTTC	CASSDRDSSNYGYTF
17	TRBD1	TRBJ2-2	.	TRBV24-1	TGTGCCACCAGTGTCGATGGGGGACAGGCGAACACCGGGGAGCTGTTTTTT	CATSVDGGQANTGELFF
17	TRBD2	TRBJ2-3	.	TRBV29-1	TGCAGCGTTGAGTCCGGCGGGGGGACGGTCACTCCAGATACGCAGTATTTT	CSVESGGGTVTPDTQYF
14	.	TRBJ1-2	.	TRBV18	TGTGCCAGCTCACCACCGGCACAGCCAGCTGGCTACACCTTC	CASSPPAQPAGYTF
16	.	TRBJ2-7	.	TRBV14	TGTGCCAGCAGCCAACCCCTGGGTAACAGACACTACGAGCAGTACTTC	CASSQPLGNRHYEQYF
15	.	TRBJ2-7	.	TRBV27	TGTGCCAGCAGTTCACCCTCGAAAGGGAGGAACGAGCAGTACTTC	CASSSPSKGRNEQYF
11	.	TRBJ2-7	.	TRBV20-1	TGCAGTGCTAAACCCGCCTACGAGCAGTACTTC	CSAKPAYEQYF
17	.	TRBJ1-5	once	TRBV12-3/TRBV12-4	TGTGCCAGCAGTTGGGATCCGGGACAAATCGTGTCTCAGCCCCAGCATTTT	CASSWDPGQIVSQPQHF
15	.	TRBJ1-1	.	TRBV5-1	TGCGCCAGCAGCTTGGGGGGGGTAGAGGACACTGAAGCTTTCTTT	CASSLGGVEDTEAFF
13	.	TRBJ2-6	once	TRBV29-1	TGCAGCGTTGCTAGTCTTGGGGCCAACGTCCTGACTTTC	CSVASLGANVLTF
15	.	TRBJ1-5	.	TRBV5-1	TGCGCCAGCAGCGTAGTAAAGGACATCAATCAGCCCCAGCATTTT	CASSVVKDINQPQHF
15	.	TRBJ1-5	.	TRBV2	TGTGCCAGCAGTGAAACAGTGAGGGGCAATCAGCCCCAGCATTTT	CASSETVRGNQPQHF
14	.	TRBJ1-2	.	TRBV18	TGTGCCAGCTCACCAGGCATACAAAACTATGGCTACACCTTC	CASSPGIQNYGYTF
15	.	TRBJ2-7	.	TRBV19	TGTGCCAGTAGTATAGTCCGGGCAGCCTCCTACGAGCAGTACTTC	CASSIVRAASYEQYF
17	.	TRBJ1-5	.	TRBV18	TGTGCCAGCTCACCAAACGGAGGCGCGGGGGCTGCGCAGCCCCAGCATTTT	CASSPNGGAGAAQPQHF
15	.	TRBJ1-2	.	TRBV20-1	TGCAGTGCTAGACTAAGCCCGGGAAGTTACTATGGCTACACCTTC	CSARLSPGSYYGYTF
13	.	TRBJ2-1	once	TRBV14	TGTGCCAGCAGCCAAGTAGGGCACTTGGGGCAGTTCTTC	CASSQVGHLGQFF
15	TRBD1	TRBJ1-1	.	TRBV15	TGTGCCACCAGCAGAGGGACAGGATTCAACACTGAAGCTTTCTTT	CATSRGTGFNTEAFF
13	.	TRBJ1-5	.	TRBV12-5	TGTGCTAGCACCGGGGTGATCGATCAGCCCCAGCATTTT	CASTGVIDQPQHF
11	.	TRBJ2-5	.	TRBV7-9	TGTGCCACGGGACCTCAAGAGACCCAGTACTTC	CATGPQETQYF
15	.	TRBJ2-7	.	TRBV4-3	TGCGCCAGCAGCTTACACCCGGGACCGGCATACGAGCAGTACTTC	CASSLHPGPAYEQYF
14	TRBD2	TRBJ2-3	.	TRBV29-1	TGCAGCGAAACTCCGGGGGGGAGCACAGATACGCAGTATTTT	CSETPGGSTDTQYF
14	.	TRBJ1-2	.	TRBV20-1	TGCAGTGCTAGTCCGGCAGGCGGGCGGTATGGCTACACCTTC	CSASPAGGRYGYTF
15	.	TRBJ1-5	.	TRBV30	TGTGCCTGGAGTGTGGAAAGGTTCAGCAATCAGCCCCAGCATTTT	CAWSVERFSNQPQHF
13	.	TRBJ1-2	.	TRBV20-1	TGCAGTGCTACGGGACACAGGGACTATGGCTACACCTTC	CSATGHRDYGYTF